The clone carrying this TCR beta chain occurred a few times. What it recognizes is unknown. The isolated RNA, all of it, was reverse transcribed, so expressed TCRB transcripts were what got sequenced. Measured with immunoSEQ multiplex PCR; TCRdb has only the in-frame clones, and not every one. The sample shows hundreds of thousands of clones, over 10% of them seen only once. This sample is drawn from a study of beta chain features in type 1 diabetes. Study-wide results and caveats: Naive, central memory and Treg TCRB repertoires seemed to resemble each other more closely in patients than they did in healthy donors. Patients with Type 1 diabetes showed moderately but significantly shorter TCRB CDR3s in all four CD4+ subsets. Among type 1 diabetes patients, VDJ junctions had fewer insertions and more deletions.

Sorted populations all had greater than 98% purity. This receptor was taken from a man aged 18 to 30 with type 1 diabetes. Sequences were obtained from naive CD4+ T cells from blood.

CDR3 protein: CASRPNGGLTDTQYF. For the CDR3, the DNA is TGTGCCAGCAGGCCTAACGGGGGCCTCACAGATACGCAGTATTTT. The chain recombines TRBV27 with TRBJ2-3; either TRBD1 or TRBD2 may supply D (6 bases each). Trimming removed 6 bases from V and 2 bases from J, with 15 bases in between. The length of the CDR3 is 15 residues. Germline V gene data show CDR1 as MNHEY and CDR2 as SMNVEV (reference sequence).